This TCR beta chain was recovered during a study of beta chain features in type 1 diabetes. Points from the study as a whole: Type 1 diabetes patients had moderately but significantly shorter TCRB CDR3s in all four CD4+ subsets.

This clone was detected only a few times. Its antigen is not identified. The study reverse transcribed the entire isolated RNA, so it sequenced expressed TCRB transcripts. Sequencing was performed with immunoSEQ multiplex PCR; in TCRdb, only in-frame clones are kept and a portion is missing. Found here are a few hundred thousand clones, about 12% of them singletons; the top ten hold roughly 0.0097%. The TCR originated in a woman aged 18-35 years with type 1 diabetes. The specimen sequenced was naive CD4+ T cells from blood.

The CDR3, as DNA: TGTGCCACTCACGCGGCGAATCAGCCCCAGCATTTT. Protein: CATHAANQPQHF. The V call is TRBV19, the J call TRBJ1-5; D gene ambiguous. Germline V gives CDR1 LNHDA, CDR2 SQIVND (reference sequence). The CDR3 length is 12 residues. Trimming stripped 10 bases from V and 4 bases from J, with 11 bases between. The full variable domain, its missing parts supplied by reference TRBV19 and TRBJ1-5, is DGGITQSPKYLFRKEGQNVTLSCEQNLNHDAMYWYRQDPGQGLRLIYYSQIVNDFQKGDIAEGYSVSREKKESFPLTVTSAQKNPTAFYLCATHAANQPQHFGDGTRLSIL.